The entry below gives a single TCR beta chain sequence along with its context. Its matching antigen is unknown. The sample comes from a study of T cell responses to AZD1222 COVID-19 vaccine. Study results and limitations: As reported, nearly half of all spike-specific TCRs target variant regions that are unmutated. Vaccine-related CD4 TCRs covered spike, predominating at 160-218 and 743-854.

Produced via immunoSEQ multiplex PCR; TCRdb's table is partial and in-frame only. The data show over 130,000 clones, approximately 92% seen once. Per the germline V gene, CDR1 is SGDLS and CDR2 is YYNGEE. Deletions cut 3 bases from V and 2 bases from J, with 15 bases between. The CDR3 covers 16 residues. The sequencing here drew on peripheral blood, taken 28 days after the second AZD1222 dose. The rearrangement joins TRBV9 to TRBJ2-1; D is perhaps TRBD2 (6 bases). This receptor was obtained from an adult who received the AZD1222 COVID-19 vaccine. DNA of the CDR3: TGTGCCAGCAGCGAAGGGCCGGGAGCCCCCTACAATGAGCAGTTCTTC. This codes for CASSEGPGAPYNEQFF.